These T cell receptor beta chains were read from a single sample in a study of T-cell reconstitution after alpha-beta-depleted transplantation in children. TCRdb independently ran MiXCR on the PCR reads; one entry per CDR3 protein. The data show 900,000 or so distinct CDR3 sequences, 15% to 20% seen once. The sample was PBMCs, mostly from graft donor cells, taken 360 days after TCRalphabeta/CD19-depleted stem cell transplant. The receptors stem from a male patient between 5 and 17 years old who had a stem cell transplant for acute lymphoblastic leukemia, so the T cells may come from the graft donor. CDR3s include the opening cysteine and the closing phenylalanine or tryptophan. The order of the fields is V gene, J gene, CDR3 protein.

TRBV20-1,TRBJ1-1,CSAYAGDRGSEAFF
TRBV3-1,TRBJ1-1,CASSRTGPNEAFF
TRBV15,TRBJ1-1,CATSLEPNTEAFF
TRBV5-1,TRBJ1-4,CASSLAGGTGREKLFF
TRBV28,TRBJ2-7,CASSFSGDRQYF
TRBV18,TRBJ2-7,CASSPKKSYEQYF
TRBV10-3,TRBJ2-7,CAISESGESYEQYF
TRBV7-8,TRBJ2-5,CASSFGDRGYQETQYF
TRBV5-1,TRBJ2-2,CASIGTASGELFF
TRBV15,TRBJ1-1,CATSREYPLNTEAFF
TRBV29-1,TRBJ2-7,CSARTSGRAYEQHF
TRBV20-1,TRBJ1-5,CSASRGRRPSNQPQHF
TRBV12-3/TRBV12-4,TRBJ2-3,CASRVVDTQYF
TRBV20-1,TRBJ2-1,CSARALSGTSPFHSFF
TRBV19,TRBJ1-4,CASRQTTWRGNEKLFF
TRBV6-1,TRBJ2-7,CASRPMGRSSYEQYF
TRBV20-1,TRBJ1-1,CSARAGGFNTEAFF
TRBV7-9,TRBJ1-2,CASSLRGENYGYTF
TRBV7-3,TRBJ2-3,CAGDSDTQYF
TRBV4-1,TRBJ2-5,CASSHDRGPETQYF
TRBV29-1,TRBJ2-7,CSVEKLDRPPYEQYF
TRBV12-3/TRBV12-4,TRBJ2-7,CASSLGRGGYEQYF
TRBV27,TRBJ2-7,CASSSFPRDPGGEQYF
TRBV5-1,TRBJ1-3,CASRQTGTSGNTIYF
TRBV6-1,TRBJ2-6,CASSPGTGGSGANVLTF
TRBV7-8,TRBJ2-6,CASSPIPTGANVLTF
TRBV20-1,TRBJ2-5,CSAPGSGRAGTQYF
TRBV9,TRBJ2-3,CASSGGGTGALDTQYF
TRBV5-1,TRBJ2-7,CASSEGLSWSYEQYF
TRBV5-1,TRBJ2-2,CASSFRGDGTGELFF
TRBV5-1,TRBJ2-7,CASSLGTSPYYEQYF
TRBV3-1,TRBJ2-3,CASSQLAGGPDTQYF
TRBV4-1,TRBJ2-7,CASSRIGTGVYEQYF
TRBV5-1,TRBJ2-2,CASRVASGGELFF
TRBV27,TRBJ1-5,CASSLNPASNQPQHF
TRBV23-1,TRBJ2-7,CASSWTVRGQSYEQYF
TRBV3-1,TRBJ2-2,CASRLGLLLSTGELFF
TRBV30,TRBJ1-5,CAWSVETVTQPQHF
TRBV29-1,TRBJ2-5,CSVAGLADLQETQYF
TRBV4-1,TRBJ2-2,CASSQAQTSNTGELFF